This T cell receptor beta chain was identified during a study of cytotoxic CD8 clonotypes in ibrutinib-treated CLL. Profiling relied on immunoSEQ multiplex PCR, and the TCRdb table lists in-frame clones only, not all of them. The repertoire holds about 120,000 clones, with approximately 58% as singletons. Germline V gives CDR1 KGHSH, CDR2 LQKENI. CDR3 length: 16 amino acids. V lost 2 bases and J lost 4; bases outside the gene matches: 1. The sample here was PBMCs, taken after 24 months of ibrutinib treatment. The genes are TRBV18 and TRBJ2-3; 15 positions match TRBD2. This TCR derives from a human donor with chronic lymphocytic leukemia. CDR3 in amino acids: CASSPWTSGGADTQYF. In nucleotides, the CDR3 is TGTGCCAGCTCACCATGGACTAGCGGGGGGGCAGATACGCAGTATTTT.